This T cell receptor beta chain was retrieved from a study of T-cell reconstitution after alpha-beta-depleted transplantation in children. Researchers prepared the TCRbeta library using unique molecular identifiers, the study reports. TCRdb re-derived calls from the PCR reads in MiXCR, one entry per CDR3 protein. The sample consists of approximately 190,000 distinct CDR3 sequences, around 9.2% of them appearing once. The CDR3 consists of 10 residues. V was clipped by 7 bases and J by 9 bases, with 10 bases between them. Looked up from germline, CDR1 is SQVTM and CDR2 is ANQGSEA. The rearrangement joins TRBV29-1 to TRBJ2-1; no clear D gene. This receptor was obtained from a male patient between 2 and 15 years old who had a stem cell transplant for acute myeloid leukemia, so the T cells may come from the graft donor. This sample comprised PBMCs, mostly from graft donor cells, obtained 360 days after TCRalphabeta/CD19-depleted stem cell transplant. CDR3 residues: CSGTTSEQFF. The DNA of the CDR3 is TGCAGCGGAACGACTTCTGAGCAGTTCTTC.